Below, 29 T cell receptor beta chains from the same sample are listed, as sequenced in a study of T cells in Graves' hyperthyroidism and ophthalmopathy. It was RNA transcripts that yielded the amplified TCR beta CDR3 regions. During a first-round RT-PCR of the TCR CDR3, the HTBI primer set was used. TCRdb reprocessed the multiplex PCR reads with MiXCR, giving one entry per CDR3 protein. The data contain 400,000 to 500,000 distinct CDR3 sequences, roughly an eighth of them singletons. The specimen was blood. The receptors originated from a woman between 18 and 29 years old with Graves' hyperthyroidism.

Ten or more counts support this clonotype. This chain joins TRBV3-1 and TRBJ2-3, with D tentatively TRBD1 or TRBD2 (5 bases each). This CDR3 is 17 amino acids long. Germline V CDR1 and CDR2: LGHDT, YNNKEL (reference sequence). The V gene lost 0 bases and the J gene lost 0 bases, with 13 bases spanning the gap. The CDR3 protein is CASSQDWDALSTDTQYF. The DNA for the CDR3 is TGTGCCAGCAGCCAAGATTGGGACGCCCTTAGCACAGATACGCAGTATTTT.

This clonotype has a count of ten or more. The J gene is TRBJ2-1, the V gene TRBV12-3 or TRBV12-4; 7 bases agree with TRBD1. The CDR3 has 15 amino acids. With 3 bases clipped from V and 0 bases from J, the junction kept 2 bases outside the gene matches. DNA of the CDR3: TGTGCCAGCAGTTTCCGGACAGGCTCCTACAATGAGCAGTTCTTC. Translation gives CASSFRTGSYNEQFF.

This clonotype was seen repeatedly, ten times or more. The gene calls are TRBV7-2 and TRBJ2-7; 9 nucleotides align to TRBD1. After removal of 1 base from V and 3 bases from J, the junction contained 7 bases not matched to a gene. Germline CDR1 and CDR2: SGHTA and FQGNSA. This CDR3 has 16 residues. CDR3 sequence (DNA): TGTGCCAGCAGCTTAGTGGGACAGGGTAGCAACTACGAGCAGTACTTC. This gives the protein CASSLVGQGSNYEQYF.

Comments on this clonotype: A read error may explain this, as a much larger clone is one base away. V is TRBV24-1 and J is TRBJ2-3; TRBD1 might be the D (5 bases). Germline CDR1 KGHDR, CDR2 SFDVKD. The CDR3 runs to 14 residues. The CDR3 sequence: CVTSDPQGTDTQYF. Written as DNA, the CDR3 is TGTGTCACCAGTGATCCACAGGGCACAGATACGCAGTATTTT.

This clonotype was counted at least ten times. The chain carries TRBV7-9 and TRBJ1-1; D is possibly TRBD1 (6 bases). The CDR3 consists of 13 residues. CDR1 and CDR2 from the germline V gene are SEHNR and FQNEAQ (reference sequence). V shed 5 bases and J shed 1 base, with 8 bases lying between them. CDR3 bases: TGTGCCAGCAGCCAGGGGCAGAACACTGAAGCTTTCTTT. Translated, it gives CASSQGQNTEAFF.

The V gene is TRBV5-6, the J gene TRBJ1-5; D is possibly TRBD1 (6 bases). Germline V gene data show CDR1 as SGHDT and CDR2 as YYEEEE. The CDR3 is 16 residues long. V was pared by 1 base and J by 5 bases, with 16 bases between. The chain's CDR3 is CASSLLIGRGDQPQHF. The CDR3 DNA reads as TGTGCCAGCAGCTTGTTAATCGGCAGGGGAGATCAGCCCCAGCATTTT.

This clonotype was found many times. The CDR3 loop reads CASSLEGLGAYEQYF. The DNA of the CDR3 is TGTGCCAGCAGCTTAGAGGGACTAGGGGCCTACGAGCAGTACTTC. This chain connects TRBV7-2 to TRBJ2-7, with 8 bases fitting TRBD2. Germline CDR1 SGHTA, CDR2 FQGNSA. This CDR3 has 15 amino acids. J lost 2 bases, V lost 1 base, and 4 bases had no gene match. Drawing the rest from reference TRBV7-2 and TRBJ2-7, the complete variable domain is GAGVSQSPSNKVTEKGKDVELRCDPISGHTALYWYRQSLGQGLEFLIYFQGNSAPDKSGLPSDRFSAERTGGSVSTLTIQRTQQEDSAVYLCASSLEGLGAYEQYFGPGTRLTVT.

This clonotype has ten or more counts. CDR3 sequence reads: CATASTDTQYF. The CDR3 nucleotides read TGTGCCACGGCAAGCACAGATACGCAGTATTTT. This chain uses TRBV24-1 with TRBJ2-3; D is undetermined. Trimming removed 10 bases from V and 0 bases from J, with 4 bases in between. The CDR3 is 11 amino acids. CDR1 and CDR2 from the germline V gene are KGHDR and SFDVKD.

J is TRBJ2-2 and V is TRBV7-2; D remains unclear. Germline lookup yields CDR1 SGHTA and CDR2 FQGNSA. Trimming took 0 bases from V and 7 from J, leaving 12 bases between them. This CDR3 spans 15 amino acids. The chain's CDR3 is CASSLAGGYDGELFF. As DNA, the CDR3 is TGTGCCAGCAGCTTAGCGGGTGGATATGACGGGGAGCTGTTTTTT.

This clonotype was seen repeatedly, ten times or more. The V and J genes are TRBV11-2 and TRBJ1-5; no firm D call. The germline V gene encodes CDR1 SGHAT and CDR2 FQNNGV. The CDR3 totals 15 residues. With 1 base removed from V and 4 bases from J, the gap between germline ends came to 11 bases. The CDR3 nucleotides are TGTGCCAGCAGCTTAGGCGGGGTTGAGAATCAGCCCCAGCATTTT. Its translation is CASSLGGVENQPQHF.

This clonotype was counted at least ten times. J is TRBJ1-5 and V is TRBV6-5; TRBD1 matches 11 bases. CDR1 and CDR2 (germline): MNHEY, SVGAGI. The CDR3 totals 18 residues. The V segment lost 2 bases and the J segment 3 bases; nucleotides outside the gene matches: 9. CDR3 protein: CASSYLKDRGLHNQPQHF. Here the CDR3 DNA reads TGTGCCAGCAGTTACCTAAAGGACAGGGGGCTTCACAATCAGCCCCAGCATTTT.

J is TRBJ2-7 and V is TRBV5-1, with TRBD2 as a possible D gene (7 bases). The CDR3 covers 16 residues. Germline lookup yields CDR1 SGHRS and CDR2 YFSETQ. V lost 0 bases and J 2 bases, leaving 15 bases between the germline ends. The CDR3 DNA is TGCGCCAGCAGCTTGGGGGGGGGGGACATTACCTACGAGCAGTACTTC. Its protein is CASSLGGGDITYEQYF.

This clonotype was counted many times. The genes are TRBV7-3 and TRBJ2-1, with 7 bases aligning to TRBD2. The J segment lost 2 bases and the V segment lost 1 base, leaving 5 bases of the junction unmatched. The CDR3 contains 16 residues. Germline loops: CDR1 SGHTA, CDR2 FQGTGA. This CDR3 reads CASSLRPGLPYNEQFF. In DNA form, the CDR3 reads TGTGCCAGCAGCTTAAGGCCGGGACTACCCTACAATGAGCAGTTCTTC.

This clonotype was seen ten or more times. The chain uses TRBV28 and TRBJ2-7; perhaps TRBD1 as D (6 bases). Between the trimmed V and J ends, which lost 6 bases and 2 bases, there was a span of 11 bases. Germline-derived CDR1 and CDR2 are MDHEN and SYDVKM. This CDR3 contains 13 residues. The CDR3 here is CASRIRDTYEQYF. The CDR3 coding sequence is TGTGCCAGCAGGATCAGGGACACCTACGAGCAGTACTTC.

This clonotype was counted ten times or more. The rearrangement links TRBV13 to TRBJ2-1, with 11 bases that match TRBD2. Looked up from germline, CDR1 is PRHDT and CDR2 is FYEKMQ (reference sequence). The CDR3 spans 15 residues. J was trimmed by 3 bases and V by 6 bases; bases with no gene match: 4. This CDR3 reads CASSYTSGGYNEQFF. For the CDR3, the DNA is TGTGCCAGCAGTTATACTAGCGGGGGCTACAATGAGCAGTTCTTC.

This clonotype has ten or more counts. The chain joins TRBV6-5 to TRBJ1-4, with D maybe TRBD1 (6 bases). Germline-derived CDR1 and CDR2 are MNHEY and SVGAGI. The CDR3 covers 19 residues. V gave up 0 bases and J gave up 0 bases, with 17 bases separating them. CDR3: CASSYSGGGATTTNEKLFF. The CDR3 nucleotides are TGTGCCAGCAGTTACTCGGGGGGGGGCGCGACCACAACTAATGAAAAACTGTTTTTT.

CDR3 loop: CASSVEEELFF. In DNA, the CDR3 is TGTGCCAGCAGCGTAGAAGAGGAGCTGTTTTTT. The chain recombines TRBV9 with TRBJ2-2; D ambiguous. Germline V lookup: CDR1 SGDLS, CDR2 YYNGEE. This CDR3 has 11 residues. The V gene lost 0 bases and the J gene lost 10 bases, with 4 bases spanning the gap.

This clonotype was seen a handful of times. The V call is TRBV4-3, the J call TRBJ2-7; no clear D. There are 16 residues in the CDR3. Germline-derived CDR1 and CDR2 are LGHNA and YSLEER. Trimming shortened V by 0 bases and J by 2 bases, and 14 bases separated the two germline ends. Here the CDR3 reads CASSQDLIARAYEQYF. In nucleotides, the CDR3 is TGCGCCAGCAGCCAAGATCTTATTGCTAGAGCCTACGAGCAGTACTTC.

The sample holds a few counts of this clonotype. The chain combines TRBV20-1 with TRBJ2-7, with 8 bases aligning to TRBD2. V was clipped by 6 bases and J by 1 base; unmatched bases: 11. CDR3 size: 15 residues. Germline CDR1 and CDR2: DFQATT and SNEGSKA (reference sequence). The CDR3 nucleotides read TGCAGTGCGGCACAAAGCGGGGGCCTTTCCTACGAGCAGTACTTC. Translated, it gives CSAAQSGGLSYEQYF.

This clonotype was counted at least ten times. The V call is TRBV27, the J call TRBJ1-5, with 8 bases that match TRBD1. Unmatched junction bases numbered 15, after V lost 5 bases and J lost 6 bases. The CDR3 extends over 17 amino acids. CDR1 MNHEY and CDR2 SMNVEV come from the germline V gene (reference sequence). CDR3: CASSNNLDRARGQPQHF. CDR3 DNA: TGTGCCAGCAGTAATAACCTGGACAGGGCGAGGGGTCAGCCCCAGCATTTT.

This clonotype was seen repeatedly, ten times or more. This rearrangement joins TRBV20-1 to TRBJ2-5, with D tentatively TRBD2 (6 bases). The CDR3 spans 12 residues. V shed 4 bases and J shed 7 bases, with 13 bases lying between them. CDR1 is DFQATT and CDR2 is SNEGSKA in the germline V gene (reference sequence). Written as DNA, the CDR3 is TGCAGTGCTATTCGGGAGCCTTGGACCCAGTACTTC. This translates into CSAIREPWTQYF.

This clonotype was seen only a few times. One end of the junction is discordant with germline, which a read error may explain. The gene calls are TRBV3-1 and TRBJ1-4, with a tentative D call TRBD1 (5 bases). The CDR3 runs to 15 residues. Germline CDR1 is LGHDT and CDR2 is YNNKEL (reference sequence). The CDR3 bases are TGTGTCAGCAGCCAAGATTGGGGTAGGACAGAAAAACTGTTTTTT. This translates into CVSSQDWGRTEKLFF.

This clonotype was counted many times. The chain links TRBV6-2 or TRBV6-3 to TRBJ2-1; the D is unclear. The germline V gene encodes CDR1 MNHEY and CDR2 SVGEGT. The CDR3 loop spans 15 amino acids. V shed 7 bases and J shed 0 bases, with 13 bases lying between them. CDR3 nucleotides: TGTGCCAGCATTGTGGACGCGAGCTCCTACAATGAGCAGTTCTTC. It translates to CASIVDASSYNEQFF.

A few counts support this clonotype. The DNA of the CDR3 is TGTGCCAGCAGCGTAGAAGGGACAGGGGGCTATGGCTACACCTTC. It is translated as CASSVEGTGGYGYTF. The rearrangement joins TRBV9 to TRBJ1-2; 11 bases fit TRBD1. Germline V gene data show CDR1 as SGDLS and CDR2 as YYNGEE. Unmatched junction bases numbered 2, after V lost 0 bases and J lost 4 bases. This CDR3 is built from 15 residues.

This clonotype has a count of ten or more. V usage is TRBV4-1 and J usage is TRBJ1-2, with no clear D. V lost 1 base and J 3 bases, leaving 12 bases between the germline ends. This CDR3 spans 15 amino acids. Germline V gene lookup returns CDR1 MGHRA and CDR2 YSYEKL. In DNA form, the CDR3 reads TGCGCCAGCAGCCAAGCTGCCCGTAGAGACTATGGCTACACCTTC. Translated: CASSQAARRDYGYTF.

This clonotype has only a few counts. The CDR3 coding sequence is TGCGCCAGCAGCTTGGGGCAGTCGAACACCGGGGAGCTGTTTTTT. It specifies CASSLGQSNTGELFF. V and J are TRBV5-1 and TRBJ2-2; D gene ambiguous. The V end was cut by 0 bases, the J end by 0 bases, with 6 bases between. The CDR3 spans 15 residues. Germline assignment: CDR1 SGHRS and CDR2 YFSETQ.

This clonotype was found many times. CDR3 amino acids: CSATRGLAGTGELFF. The DNA of the CDR3 is TGCAGTGCTACACGGGGACTAGCGGGCACCGGGGAGCTGTTTTTT. The rearrangement joins TRBV20-1 to TRBJ2-2, with 12 nucleotides matching TRBD2. CDR3 size: 15 residues. From germline, CDR1 is DFQATT and CDR2 SNEGSKA (reference sequence). V lost 4 bases, J lost 4 bases, and 4 bases stayed unmatched.

There are many counts of this clonotype. At one boundary the junction diverges from the germline segment, which might be a read error. This chain connects TRBV5-1 to TRBJ1-1; TRBD1 is a possible D gene (5 bases). CDR3 size: 13 residues. Per germline, CDR1 SGHRS and CDR2 YFSETQ. In DNA form, the CDR3 reads TGCGCCAGCAGCTTAACAGGCTACACTAAAGCTTTCTTT. Its protein is CASSLTGYTKAFF.

The rearrangement uses TRBV15 and TRBJ2-3, with D hard to call. Trimming removed 1 base from V and 4 bases from J, with 12 bases in between. CDR3 length: 15 residues. Germline assignment: CDR1 LNHNV and CDR2 YYDKDF (reference sequence). The CDR3 sequence: CATSRAMGSPDTQYF. The DNA of the CDR3 is TGTGCCACCAGCAGAGCGATGGGTAGCCCAGATACGCAGTATTTT.